A selection of T cell receptor beta chains follows, all from one sample in a study of CD8 T cells in ankylosing spondylitis. TCRdb independently ran MiXCR on the 5' RACE reads; one entry per CDR3 protein. The sample lists about 340,000 distinct CDR3 sequences, roughly 8% occurring once. Sequenced material: blood, either unsorted or a sorted T cell fraction (not recorded which). The receptors stem from a male donor with ankylosing spondylitis. Both conserved end residues are part of each CDR3. The D gene is left open where the match is weak. Some rows have no size entry. The others give once, few or many, or a class for an expanded clone.

>NA|TRBV20-1|NA|TRBJ1-1
TGCAGTGCTAGCGGGGAACACAAGTTGAACACTGAAGCTTTCTTT
CSASGEHKLNTEAFF
>TRBD2|TRBV6-2/TRBV6-3|NA|TRBJ2-1
TGTGCCAGCAGTTCCCCGAGGACTAGCGGGAGAGATGAGCAGTTCTTC
CASSSPRTSGRDEQFF
>TRBD2|TRBV10-3|NA|TRBJ2-1
TGTGCCATCAGTGGTGGACTAGCGGGAGGGAGGCGCAATGAGCAGTTCTTC
CAISGGLAGGRRNEQFF
>TRBD1|TRBV20-1|many|TRBJ2-7
TGCAGTGCCACAGGAGGCAGGGGGACCTACGAGCAGTACTTC
CSATGGRGTYEQYF
>NA|TRBV5-1|many|TRBJ2-7
TGCGCCAGCAGCTTGGAGCGGACCTACGAGCAGTACTTC
CASSLERTYEQYF
>TRBD2|TRBV20-1|NA|TRBJ2-7
TGCAGTGCTAGAGGTCTTCTTGATAGCGGGATCTACGAGCAGTACTTC
CSARGLLDSGIYEQYF
>NA|TRBV9|many|TRBJ1-1
TGTGCCAGCAGCGAGGGGGCTGAAGCTTTCTTT
CASSEGAEAFF
>NA|TRBV2|NA|TRBJ2-3
TGTGCCAGCAGCGAGCTCACCCTCACAGATACGCAGTATTTT
CASSELTLTDTQYF
>NA|TRBV7-3|many|TRBJ2-1
TGTGCCAGCAGCCCTGGTCGGGGCGAGCAGTTCTTC
CASSPGRGEQFF
>TRBD2|TRBV20-1|NA|TRBJ2-3
TGCAGTGCAACCCCCGCTAGCGGGAGGGTTACAGATACGCAGTATTTT
CSATPASGRVTDTQYF
>NA|TRBV18|few|TRBJ1-4
TGTGCCAGCTCACCACTCCGGGATGAAAAACTGTTTTTT
CASSPLRDEKLFF
>TRBD2|TRBV20-1|few|TRBJ2-1
TGCAGTGCTAGAGTACCGACTAGCGGGATTTACAATGAGCAGTTCTTC
CSARVPTSGIYNEQFF
>NA|TRBV7-2|many|TRBJ1-3
TGTGCCAGCAGCAGGAGGACGAGCTCTGGAAACACCATATATTTT
CASSRRTSSGNTIYF
>NA|TRBV5-1|NA|TRBJ2-1
TGCGCCAGCAGCCCTGGACGCGGGACCCGTGAGGGGTTCTTC
CASSPGRGTREGFF
>NA|TRBV6-1|NA|TRBJ1-5
TGTGCCAGCAGAGTAACACGTGCCAATCAGCCCCAGCATTTT
CASRVTRANQPQHF
>TRBD1|TRBV29-1|many|TRBJ2-7
TGCAGCGTTCGAACCCTACCGACAGGGCCCTACGAGCAGTACTTC
CSVRTLPTGPYEQYF
>NA|TRBV29-1|NA|TRBJ2-4
TGCAGCGTTCCCAACGAGGTTGGCAAAAACATTCAGTACTTC
CSVPNEVGKNIQYF
>NA|TRBV4-1|NA|TRBJ2-7
TGCGCCAGCAGCCCTAGGACGGCAGCCTACGAGCAGTACTTC
CASSPRTAAYEQYF
>NA|TRBV24-1|few|TRBJ2-2
TGTGCCACCAGTGGGGGGCAGAACACCGGGGAGCTGTTTTTT
CATSGGQNTGELFF
>NA|TRBV6-6|few|TRBJ1-3
TGTGCCAGCAGTCGGAGTACTGGAAACACCATATATTTT
CASSRSTGNTIYF
>NA|TRBV28|many|TRBJ2-1
TGTGCCAGCGGGGGAGTATTGAATGAGCAGTTCTTC
CASGGVLNEQFF
>TRBD1|TRBV5-1|many|TRBJ1-1
TGCGCCAGCAGCTTGGGACAGGGGGGAGAAGCTTTCTTT
CASSLGQGGEAFF
>NA|TRBV11-1|few|TRBJ1-1
TGTGCCAGCAGCCGACAGCAGAACACTGAAGCTTTCTTT
CASSRQQNTEAFF
>NA|TRBV20-1|many|TRBJ2-5
TGCAGTGCTAGAAAATCTAGGGGGGAGACCCAGTACTTC
CSARKSRGETQYF
>NA|TRBV6-4|NA|TRBJ2-7
TGTGCCAGCAGTGACTCGGGGGGTCCCTACGAGCAGTACTTC
CASSDSGGPYEQYF
>NA|TRBV18|NA|TRBJ2-7
TGTGCCAGCTCACCAAGGCGAGCCGCAAGCTACGAGCAGTACTTC
CASSPRRAASYEQYF
>NA|TRBV5-1|few|TRBJ2-1
TGCGCCAGCAGCTTTGTATTGGAGGGGGAGCAGTTCTTC
CASSFVLEGEQFF
>TRBD2|TRBV6-2/TRBV6-3|many|TRBJ2-2
TGTGCCAGCAGTTACATGGCTAGCGGGAGTTATGGGGAGCTGTTTTTT
CASSYMASGSYGELFF
>TRBD2|TRBV12-3/TRBV12-4|few|TRBJ2-1
TGTGCCAGCAGTGACCATCCCGGGACTAGCGGGAGACATGAGCAGTTCTTC
CASSDHPGTSGRHEQFF
>NA|TRBV7-2|many|TRBJ1-5
TGTGCCAGCAGCTTAGAACCCTATAGCAATCAGCCCCAGCATTTT
CASSLEPYSNQPQHF
>TRBD1|TRBV7-8|once|TRBJ2-5
TGTGCCAGCAGCACGGGACAGGTCCAAGAGACCCAGTACTTC
CASSTGQVQETQYF
>TRBD1|TRBV6-5|few|TRBJ1-1
TGTGCCAGCAGCTTACTGACAGGGGTACGGACTGAAGCTTTCTTT
CASSLLTGVRTEAFF
>NA|TRBV5-1|few|TRBJ1-6
TGCGCCAGCAGCTCCGCCGGGACGACGGATTCACCCCTCCACTTT
CASSSAGTTDSPLHF
>TRBD2|TRBV4-2|many|TRBJ2-1
TGTGCCAGCAGCCAATACGTTAGCGGGACGAATCCGGGAGATGAGCAGTTCTTC
CASSQYVSGTNPGDEQFF
>TRBD2|TRBV6-2/TRBV6-3|few|TRBJ2-5
TGTGCCAGCCGTAAGGTAGCGGGAGATCGGGAGACCCAGTACTTC
CASRKVAGDRETQYF
>NA|TRBV12-3/TRBV12-4|NA|TRBJ2-7
TGTGCCAGCAGTTTAGAGGGTGGAGGTCAGTACTTC
CASSLEGGGQYF
>NA|TRBV29-1|few|TRBJ1-1
TGCAGCGTTTATGGTGGGGGAACTGAAGCTTTCTTT
CSVYGGGTEAFF
>TRBD1|TRBV25-1|NA|TRBJ2-1
TGTGCCAGCAGTGCGCAGGGGGCCTACAATGAGCAGTTCTTC
CASSAQGAYNEQFF
>TRBD1|TRBV11-1|NA|TRBJ2-3
TGTGCCAGCAGCAGTAGGGACAGGGGCGACCTTCTTTCCACAGATACGCAGTATTTT
CASSSRDRGDLLSTDTQYF
>NA|TRBV5-6|NA|TRBJ2-5
TGTGCCAGCAGCCTCAGCCGTGATGGGGCGAGAGAGACCCAGTACTTC
CASSLSRDGARETQYF
>TRBD1|TRBV5-1|NA|TRBJ2-1
TGCGCCAGCAGCTTGGATGGGACAGTACACAATGAGCAGTTCTTC
CASSLDGTVHNEQFF
>NA|TRBV12-3/TRBV12-4|many|TRBJ2-3
TGTGCCAGCAGTTTACGCAGGGTAGCCACAGATACGCAGTATTTT
CASSLRRVATDTQYF
>NA|TRBV28|few|TRBJ2-7
TGTGCCAGCAGTTTAGAGGGTCTCGTAATCTACGAGCAGTACTTC
CASSLEGLVIYEQYF
>NA|TRBV15|few|TRBJ2-2
TGTGCCACCAGCATTAGATTCACCGGGGAGCTGTTTTTT
CATSIRFTGELFF
>NA|TRBV28|few|TRBJ2-7
TGTGCCAGCAGGATGGGTAGCGGATACTCCTACGAGCAGTACTTC
CASRMGSGYSYEQYF
>TRBD1|TRBV7-9|NA|TRBJ1-4
TGTGCCAGCAGCCGACAGGGGCCAGATGAAAAACTGTTTTTT
CASSRQGPDEKLFF
>TRBD2|TRBV7-9|NA|TRBJ2-3
TGTGCCAGCAGCTTCGCGGGAGTGCAGACAGATACGCAGTATTTT
CASSFAGVQTDTQYF
>TRBD1|TRBV29-1|NA|TRBJ1-3
TGCAGCGTTACCCAGACAGGGGGTGGAAACACCATATATTTT
CSVTQTGGGNTIYF
>NA|TRBV7-2|many|TRBJ2-2
TGTGCCAGCAGCGGAACCGGGAGCCACACCGGGGAGCTGTTTTTT
CASSGTGSHTGELFF
>NA|TRBV18|NA|TRBJ2-3
TGTGCCAGCTCAAGAAAGGCCTCATCGGTCGCAGCCGATACGCAGTATTTT
CASSRKASSVAADTQYF
>NA|TRBV12-3/TRBV12-4|many|TRBJ1-1
TGTGCCAGCACCCGGGGGACTGAAGCTTTCTTT
CASTRGTEAFF
>TRBD2|TRBV6-6|NA|TRBJ2-3
TGTGCCAGCAGTTACCCTAGCGGGGATACGCAGTATTTT
CASSYPSGDTQYF
>NA|TRBV19|NA|TRBJ2-3
TGTGCCAGTAGTATAACGGGGGGCACAGATACGCAGTATTTT
CASSITGGTDTQYF
>NA|TRBV6-5|few|TRBJ1-5
TGTGCCAGCAGTTACGACGGGGTCGGTGGCAATCAGCCCCAGCATTTT
CASSYDGVGGNQPQHF
>NA|TRBV6-1|few|TRBJ1-6
TGTGCCAGCAGCAGGGAGAGAAATAATTCACCCCTCCACTTT
CASSRERNNSPLHF
>TRBD2|TRBV7-3|many|TRBJ2-1
TGTGCCAGCAGCTCCCCCCAAGCGGGAGCGCTGAGGAATGAGCAGTTCTTC
CASSSPQAGALRNEQFF
>NA|TRBV27|few|TRBJ2-7
TGTGCCAGCAGTTTACTGGGTACCACATTGCGCGAGCAGTACTTC
CASSLLGTTLREQYF
>NA|TRBV6-2/TRBV6-3|few|TRBJ2-5
TGTGCCAGCGCCCTACAGGGAATCCAAGAGACCCAGTACTTC
CASALQGIQETQYF
>NA|TRBV7-2|NA|TRBJ2-7
TGTGCCAGCAGCTTAGGCGCAGGCTCTCACTACGAGCAGTACTTC
CASSLGAGSHYEQYF